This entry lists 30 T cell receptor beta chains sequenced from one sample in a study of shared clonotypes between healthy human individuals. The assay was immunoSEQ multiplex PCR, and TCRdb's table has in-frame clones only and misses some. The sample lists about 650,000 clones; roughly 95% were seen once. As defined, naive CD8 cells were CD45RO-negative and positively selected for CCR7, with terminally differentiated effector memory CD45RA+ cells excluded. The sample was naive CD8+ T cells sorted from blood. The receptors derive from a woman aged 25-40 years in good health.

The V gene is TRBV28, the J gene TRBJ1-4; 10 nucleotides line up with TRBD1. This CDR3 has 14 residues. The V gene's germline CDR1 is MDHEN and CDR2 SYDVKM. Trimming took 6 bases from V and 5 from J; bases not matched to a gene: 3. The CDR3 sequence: CASRWTGGNEKLFF. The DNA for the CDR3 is TGTGCCAGCAGATGGACAGGGGGAAATGAAAAACTGTTTTTT.

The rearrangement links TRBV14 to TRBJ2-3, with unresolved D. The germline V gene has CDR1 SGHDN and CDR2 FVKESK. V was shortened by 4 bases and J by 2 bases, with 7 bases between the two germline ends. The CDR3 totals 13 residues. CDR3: CASSPSLTDTQYF. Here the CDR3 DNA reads TGTGCCAGCAGCCCCTCTCTCACAGATACGCAGTATTTT. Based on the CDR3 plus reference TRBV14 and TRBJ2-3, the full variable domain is EAGVTQFPSHSVIEKGQTVTLRCDPISGHDNLYWYRRVMGKEIKFLLHFVKESKQDESGMPNNRFLAERTGGTYSTLKVQPAELEDSGVYFCASSPSLTDTQYFGPGTRLTVL.

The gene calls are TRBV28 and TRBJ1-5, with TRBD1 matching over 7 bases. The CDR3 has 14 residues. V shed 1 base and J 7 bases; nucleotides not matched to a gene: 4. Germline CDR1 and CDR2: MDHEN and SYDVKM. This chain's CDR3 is CASSLYRGYQPQHF. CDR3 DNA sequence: TGTGCCAGCAGTTTATACAGGGGATACCAGCCCCAGCATTTT.

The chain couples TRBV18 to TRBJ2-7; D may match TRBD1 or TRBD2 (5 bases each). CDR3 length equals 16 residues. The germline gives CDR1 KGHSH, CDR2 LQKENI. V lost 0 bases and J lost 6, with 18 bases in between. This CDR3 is CASSPPRGESSSEQYF. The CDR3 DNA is TGTGCCAGCTCACCACCTCGAGGGGAATCCTCTAGCGAGCAGTACTTC.

CDR3 DNA sequence: TGTGCCAGCAGCGTAGGAATCAGACTAGCGCGAAACAATGAGCAGTTCTTC. Protein product: CASSVGIRLARNNEQFF. The chain couples TRBV9 to TRBJ2-1; 8 bases are shared with TRBD2. With V trimmed by 0 bases and J by 5 bases, 10 bases remained unmatched. There are 17 residues in the CDR3. CDR1 and CDR2 (germline): SGDLS, YYNGEE.

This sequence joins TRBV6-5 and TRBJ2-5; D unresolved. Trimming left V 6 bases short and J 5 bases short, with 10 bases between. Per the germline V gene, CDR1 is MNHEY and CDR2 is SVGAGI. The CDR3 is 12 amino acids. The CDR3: CASSPYPETQYF. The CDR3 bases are TGTGCCAGCAGCCCCTACCCGGAGACCCAGTACTTC.

CDR3 loop: CASSLFGGSPFGYTF. In nucleotides, the CDR3 is TGTGCCAGCAGTTTATTCGGGGGGTCTCCCTTTGGCTACACCTTC. The gene calls are TRBV27 and TRBJ1-2; D may be TRBD1 (5 bases). Germline V gene data show CDR1 as MNHEY and CDR2 as SMNVEV (reference sequence). The CDR3 has 15 residues. V was pared by 1 base and J by 7 bases, with 16 bases between.

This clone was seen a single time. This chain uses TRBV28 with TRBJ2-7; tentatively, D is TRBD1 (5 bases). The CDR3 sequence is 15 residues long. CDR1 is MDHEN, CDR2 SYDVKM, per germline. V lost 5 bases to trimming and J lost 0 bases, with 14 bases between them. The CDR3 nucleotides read TGTGCCAGCAGTACCTTGGACACCTTCTCCTACGAGCAGTACTTC. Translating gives CASSTLDTFSYEQYF. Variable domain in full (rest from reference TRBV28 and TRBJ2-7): DVKVTQSSRYLVKRTGEKVFLECVQDMDHENMFWYRQDPGLGLRLIYFSYDVKMKEKGDIPEGYSVSREKKERFSLILESASTNQTSMYLCASSTLDTFSYEQYFGPGTRLTVT.

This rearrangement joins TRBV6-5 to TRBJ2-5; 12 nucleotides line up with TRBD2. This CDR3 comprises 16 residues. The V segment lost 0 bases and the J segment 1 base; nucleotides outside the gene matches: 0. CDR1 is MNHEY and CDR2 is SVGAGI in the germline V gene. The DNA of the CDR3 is TGTGCCAGCAGTTACTCGGGACTAGCGGGCCAAGAGACCCAGTACTTC. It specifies CASSYSGLAGQETQYF.

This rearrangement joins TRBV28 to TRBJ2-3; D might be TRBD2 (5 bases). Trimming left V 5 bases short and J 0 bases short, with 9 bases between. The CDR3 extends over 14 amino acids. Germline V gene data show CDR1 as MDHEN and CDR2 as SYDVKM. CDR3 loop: CASSKRTSTDTQYF. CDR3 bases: TGTGCCAGCAGTAAGCGGACCAGCACAGATACGCAGTATTTT.

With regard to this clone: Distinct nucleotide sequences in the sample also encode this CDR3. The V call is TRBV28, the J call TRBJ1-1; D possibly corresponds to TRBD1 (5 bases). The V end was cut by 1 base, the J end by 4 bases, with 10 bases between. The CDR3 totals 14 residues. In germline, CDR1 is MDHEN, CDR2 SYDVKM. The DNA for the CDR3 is TGTGCCAGCAGTTTATCGGGGGTTGCCACTGAAGCTTTCTTT. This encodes CASSLSGVATEAFF. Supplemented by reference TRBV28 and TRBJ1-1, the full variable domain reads DVKVTQSSRYLVKRTGEKVFLECVQDMDHENMFWYRQDPGLGLRLIYFSYDVKMKEKGDIPEGYSVSREKKERFSLILESASTNQTSMYLCASSLSGVATEAFFGQGTRLTVV.

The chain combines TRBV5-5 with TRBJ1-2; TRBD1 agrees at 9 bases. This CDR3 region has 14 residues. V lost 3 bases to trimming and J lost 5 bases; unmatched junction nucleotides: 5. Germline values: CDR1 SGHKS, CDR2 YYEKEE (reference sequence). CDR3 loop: CASSSTGTGYGYTF. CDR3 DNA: TGTGCCAGCAGCTCTACCGGGACAGGGTATGGCTACACCTTC.

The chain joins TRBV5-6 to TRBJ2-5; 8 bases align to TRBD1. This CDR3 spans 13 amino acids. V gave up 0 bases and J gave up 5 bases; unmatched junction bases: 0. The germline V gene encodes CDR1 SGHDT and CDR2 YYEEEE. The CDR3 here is CASSLAGGETQYF. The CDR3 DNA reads TGTGCCAGCAGCTTGGCAGGGGGCGAGACCCAGTACTTC.

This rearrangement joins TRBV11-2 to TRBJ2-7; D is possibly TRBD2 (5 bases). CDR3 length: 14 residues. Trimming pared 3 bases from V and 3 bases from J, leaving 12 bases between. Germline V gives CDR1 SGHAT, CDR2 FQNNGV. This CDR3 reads CASSLKERGYEQYF. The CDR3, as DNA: TGTGCCAGCAGCTTGAAGGAACGGGGCTACGAGCAGTACTTC.

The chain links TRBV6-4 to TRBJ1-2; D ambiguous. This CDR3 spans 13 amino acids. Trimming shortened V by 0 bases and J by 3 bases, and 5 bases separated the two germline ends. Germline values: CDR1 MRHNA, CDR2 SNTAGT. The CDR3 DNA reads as TGTGCCAGCAGTGACTCGGCAGACTATGGCTACACCTTC. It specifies CASSDSADYGYTF.

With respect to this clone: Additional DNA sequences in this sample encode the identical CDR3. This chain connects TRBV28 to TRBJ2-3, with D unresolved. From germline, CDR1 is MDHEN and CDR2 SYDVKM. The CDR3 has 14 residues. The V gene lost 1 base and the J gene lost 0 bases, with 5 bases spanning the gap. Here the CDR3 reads CASSLYSSTDTQYF. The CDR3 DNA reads TGTGCCAGCAGTTTATATTCTAGCACAGATACGCAGTATTTT.

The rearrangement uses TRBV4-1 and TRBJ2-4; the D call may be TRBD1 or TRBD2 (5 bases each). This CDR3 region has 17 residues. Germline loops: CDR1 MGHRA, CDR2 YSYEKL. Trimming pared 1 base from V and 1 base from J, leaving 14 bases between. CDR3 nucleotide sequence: TGCGCCAGCAGCCAAGTCCCGGGGCCGCCCGCCAAAAACATTCAGTACTTC. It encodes CASSQVPGPPAKNIQYF.

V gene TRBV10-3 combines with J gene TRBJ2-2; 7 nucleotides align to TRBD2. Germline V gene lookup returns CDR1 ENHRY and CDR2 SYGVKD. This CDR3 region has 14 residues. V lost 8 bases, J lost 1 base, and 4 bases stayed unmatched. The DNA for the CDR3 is TGTGCCATCGGAAGCGGGGAGAACACCGGGGAGCTGTTTTTT. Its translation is CAIGSGENTGELFF.

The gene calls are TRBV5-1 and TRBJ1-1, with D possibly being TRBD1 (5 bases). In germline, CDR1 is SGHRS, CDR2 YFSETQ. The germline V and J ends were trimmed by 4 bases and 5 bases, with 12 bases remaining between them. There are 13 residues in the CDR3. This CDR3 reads CASSPGGGTEAFF. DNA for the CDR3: TGCGCCAGCAGCCCCGGTGGGGGGACTGAAGCTTTCTTT.

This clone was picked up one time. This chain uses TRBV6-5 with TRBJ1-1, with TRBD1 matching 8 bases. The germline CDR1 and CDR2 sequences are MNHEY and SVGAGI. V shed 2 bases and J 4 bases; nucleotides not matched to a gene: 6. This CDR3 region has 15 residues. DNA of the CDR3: TGTGCCAGCAGTTACCGACGAGACAGGGGCACTGAAGCTTTCTTT. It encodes CASSYRRDRGTEAFF.

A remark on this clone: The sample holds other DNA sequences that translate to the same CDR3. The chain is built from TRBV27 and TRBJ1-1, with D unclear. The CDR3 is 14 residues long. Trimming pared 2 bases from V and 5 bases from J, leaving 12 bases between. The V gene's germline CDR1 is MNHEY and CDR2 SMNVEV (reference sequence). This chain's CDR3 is CASSLRGGYTEAFF. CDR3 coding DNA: TGTGCCAGCAGTTTACGAGGAGGGTATACTGAAGCTTTCTTT.

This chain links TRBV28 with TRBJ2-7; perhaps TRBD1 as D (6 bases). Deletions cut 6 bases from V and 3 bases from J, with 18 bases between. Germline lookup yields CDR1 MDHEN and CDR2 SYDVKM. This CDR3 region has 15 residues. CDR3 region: CASRQETGHLYEQYF. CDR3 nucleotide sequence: TGTGCCAGCAGGCAAGAAACGGGACACCTCTACGAGCAGTACTTC. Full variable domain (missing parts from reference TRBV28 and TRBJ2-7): DVKVTQSSRYLVKRTGEKVFLECVQDMDHENMFWYRQDPGLGLRLIYFSYDVKMKEKGDIPEGYSVSREKKERFSLILESASTNQTSMYLCASRQETGHLYEQYFGPGTRLTVT.

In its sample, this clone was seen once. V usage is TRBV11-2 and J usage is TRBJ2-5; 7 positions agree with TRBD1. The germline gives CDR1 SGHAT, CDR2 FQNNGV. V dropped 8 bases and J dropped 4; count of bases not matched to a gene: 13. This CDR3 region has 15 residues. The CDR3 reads CASARRGGAGETQYF. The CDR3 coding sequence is TGTGCCAGCGCTAGGAGAGGGGGCGCGGGAGAGACCCAGTACTTC.

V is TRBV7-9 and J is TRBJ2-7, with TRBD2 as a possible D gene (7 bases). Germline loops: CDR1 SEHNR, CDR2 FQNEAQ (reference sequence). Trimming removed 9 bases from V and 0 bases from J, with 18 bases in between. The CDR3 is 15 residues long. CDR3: CASQGGGESSYEQYF. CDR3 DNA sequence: TGTGCCAGTCAGGGCGGGGGCGAGAGCTCCTACGAGCAGTACTTC.

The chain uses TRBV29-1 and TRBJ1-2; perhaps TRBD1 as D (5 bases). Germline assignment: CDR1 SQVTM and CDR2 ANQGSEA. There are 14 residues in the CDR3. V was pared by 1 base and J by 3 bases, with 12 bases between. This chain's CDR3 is CSVEGRAADYGYTF. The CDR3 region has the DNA TGCAGCGTTGAAGGCAGGGCTGCTGACTATGGCTACACCTTC.

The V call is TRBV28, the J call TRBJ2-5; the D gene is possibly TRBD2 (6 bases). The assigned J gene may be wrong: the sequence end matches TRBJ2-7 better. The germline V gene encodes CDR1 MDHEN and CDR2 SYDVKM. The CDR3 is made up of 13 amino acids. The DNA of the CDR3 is TGTGCCAGTATGGAGGGGCAGTCCTACGAGCAGTACTTC. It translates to CASMEGQSYEQYF.

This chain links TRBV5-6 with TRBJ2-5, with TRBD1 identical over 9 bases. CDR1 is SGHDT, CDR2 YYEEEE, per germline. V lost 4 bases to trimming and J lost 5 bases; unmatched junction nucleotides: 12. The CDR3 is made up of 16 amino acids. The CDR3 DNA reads TGTGCCAGCAGCGGAGCAGAACAGGGGGCACAGGAGACCCAGTACTTC. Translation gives CASSGAEQGAQETQYF.

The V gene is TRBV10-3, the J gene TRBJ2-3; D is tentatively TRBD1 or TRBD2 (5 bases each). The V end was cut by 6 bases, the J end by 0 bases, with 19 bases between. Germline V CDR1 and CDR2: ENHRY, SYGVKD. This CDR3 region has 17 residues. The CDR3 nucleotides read TGTGCCATCAGCGGGGACCGGGACCTTCCTAGCACAGATACGCAGTATTTT. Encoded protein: CAISGDRDLPSTDTQYF.

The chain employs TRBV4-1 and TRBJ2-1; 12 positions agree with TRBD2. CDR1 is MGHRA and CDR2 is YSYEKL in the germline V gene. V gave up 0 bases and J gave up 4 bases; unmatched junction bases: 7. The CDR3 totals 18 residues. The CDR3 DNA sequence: TGCGCCAGCAGCCAAGAGTTTTGGACTAGCGGGGTGTACAATGAGCAGTTCTTC. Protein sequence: CASSQEFWTSGVYNEQFF.

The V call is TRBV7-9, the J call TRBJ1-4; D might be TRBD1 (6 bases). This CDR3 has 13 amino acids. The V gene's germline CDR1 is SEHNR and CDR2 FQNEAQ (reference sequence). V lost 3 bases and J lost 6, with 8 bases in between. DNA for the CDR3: TGTGCCAGCAGCTTTCAGGGGTATGAAAAACTGTTTTTT. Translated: CASSFQGYEKLFF.